This record concerns one T cell receptor (beta chain) sequence. Its cognate antigen is unknown. Sequencing was performed with immunoSEQ multiplex PCR; in TCRdb, only in-frame clones are kept and a portion is missing. The table lists around 140,000 clones, approximately 85% of them singletons. In germline, CDR1 is SGDLS, CDR2 YYNGEE. CDR3 length: 14 residues. V lost 4 bases to trimming and J lost 0 bases; unmatched junction nucleotides: 1. This entry is derived from a study of T cell responses to AZD1222 COVID-19 vaccine. General study points: The repertoires were collected only after the peak T cell response.

V is TRBV9 and J is TRBJ1-5, with TRBD1 matching 7 bases. The source was peripheral blood, collected 28 days after the second dose of the MenACWY control vaccine. The receptor was derived from an adult who received the MenACWY meningococcal vaccine as a control. The chain's CDR3 is CASSQGDSNQPQHF. The CDR3 coding sequence is TGTGCCAGCAGCCAGGGGGATAGCAATCAGCCCCAGCATTTT.